Described below is a single T cell receptor beta chain sequence and its context. The target antigen is unknown. The data were taken from a study of TIL therapy for anti-PD-1-resistant metastatic lung cancer. Findings and caveats of the study: Many TIL product clones were absent from baseline tumor, suggesting clonal contraction.

This CDR3 has 16 amino acids. The trim removed 3 bases at V and 3 bases at J, leaving 8 bases unmatched. CDR1 is SGDLS, CDR2 YYNGEE, per germline. Sequencing used immunoSEQ v3. The method was immunoSEQ multiplex PCR; TCRdb's version includes in-frame clones alone and lacks a portion of them. Of 95,000 or so clones in the sample, around 71% are singletons; the top ten hold roughly 9.8%. As to time point: pre-treatment sample, taken before nivolumab and TIL therapy. Most excised metastases sampled were pleural nodules or supraclavicular lymph nodes. The source material was tumor tissue, sampled at baseline. This clonotype was obtained from a person aged 25-79 years with non-small cell lung cancer. The chain recombines TRBV9 with TRBJ2-7; 11 bases line up with TRBD2. The CDR3 loop is CASSGTGTSGVYEQYF. CDR3 in DNA: TGTGCCAGCAGCGGTACCGGGACTAGCGGAGTCTACGAGCAGTACTTC.